This T cell receptor (beta chain) originates from a study of blood T cell repertoires in COVID-19. Study-level background: Nucleic acid was either cDNA or gDNA, and it came from T cells, B-cell-depleted T cells, or PBMCs.

V was pared by 0 bases and J by 8 bases, with 16 bases of the junction left unmatched. Germline V gene data show CDR1 as SGHVS and CDR2 as FQNEAQ. The CDR3 has 19 amino acids. In the source study's methods: Quantification of nucleated cells was approximated via reference gene primer amplification. Sequencing was performed with immunoSEQ multiplex PCR; in TCRdb, only in-frame clones are kept and a portion is missing. For V, J and clone size, that table is used; D and trimming come from the DNA. This sample carries some 130,000 clones, 70% to 85% of them seen once, and the ten largest clones take roughly a sixth.

This TCR derives from a woman of 80 years or more with acute or convalescent COVID-19. The chain joins TRBV7-8 to TRBJ1-3; TRBD1 aligns across 10 bases. Sequenced input: peripheral blood. DNA for the CDR3: TGTGCCAGCAGCTTAGCGAATAGGCTACGGGACAGGGGTAGTGACACCATATATTTT. Its protein is CASSLANRLRDRGSDTIYF.